This T cell receptor (beta chain) appears in the sequencing data of a study of blood T cell repertoires in COVID-19. The CDR3 is 14 amino acids. The germline V gene encodes CDR1 MDHEN and CDR2 SYDVKM. The trim removed 6 bases at V and 5 bases at J, leaving 7 bases unmatched. Method: immunoSEQ multiplex PCR; TCRdb's copy keeps in-frame clones and lacks some. The data contain 80,000 or so clones, roughly 85% of them seen just once; the ten biggest clones take up approximately 11%. This clone was detected a few times. This sequence joins TRBV28 and TRBJ2-1, with 7 bases fitting TRBD1. The TCR sequence derives from a man in his fifties or sixties with COVID-19, enrolled during active disease. The specimen sequenced was peripheral blood. The DNA of the CDR3 is TGTGCCAGCAGCTCCGGGACAGAAAACAATGAGCAGTTCTTC. Translating gives CASSSGTENNEQFF.